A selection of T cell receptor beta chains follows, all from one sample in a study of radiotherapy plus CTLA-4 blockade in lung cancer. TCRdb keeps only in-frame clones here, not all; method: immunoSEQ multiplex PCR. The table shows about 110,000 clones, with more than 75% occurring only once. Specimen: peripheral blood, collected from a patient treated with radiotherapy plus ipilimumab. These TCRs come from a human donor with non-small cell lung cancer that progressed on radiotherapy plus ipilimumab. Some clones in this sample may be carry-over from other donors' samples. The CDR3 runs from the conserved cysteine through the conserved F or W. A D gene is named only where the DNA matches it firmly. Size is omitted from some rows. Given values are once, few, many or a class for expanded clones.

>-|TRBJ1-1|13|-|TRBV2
TGTGCCAGCAGACGACAGTTTGCGACTGAAGCTTTCTTT
CASRRQFATEAFF
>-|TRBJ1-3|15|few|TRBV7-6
TGTGCCAGCAGCCCGATGGTGGACTCTGGAAACACCATATATTTT
CASSPMVDSGNTIYF
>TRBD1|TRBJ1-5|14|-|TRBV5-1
TGCGCCAGCAGCGTAACAGGGGCTAATCAGCCCCAGCATTTT
CASSVTGANQPQHF
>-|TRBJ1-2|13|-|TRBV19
TGTGCCAGTAGTATAGGTTGGACACAAGGCTACACCTTC
CASSIGWTQGYTF
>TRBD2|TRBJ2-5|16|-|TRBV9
TGTGCCAGCAGCGTAGGTGGGACTAGCCTGTCGGAGACCCAGTACTTC
CASSVGGTSLSETQYF
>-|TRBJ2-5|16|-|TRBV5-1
TGCGCCAGCAGCTTGGCCTTCACCGACGGGGAAGAGACCCAGTACTTC
CASSLAFTDGEETQYF
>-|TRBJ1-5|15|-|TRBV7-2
TGTGCCAGCAGCTTAGGGAACAGGGTTTTTCAGCCCCAGCATTTT
CASSLGNRVFQPQHF
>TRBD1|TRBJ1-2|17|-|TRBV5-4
TGTGCCAGCAGCCCGGGGACAGGGGCGAAAATTAACTATGGCTACACCTTC
CASSPGTGAKINYGYTF
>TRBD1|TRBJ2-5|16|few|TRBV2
TGTGCCAGCAGTGACCTGACAGGGGACGGGGGTGAGACCCAGTACTTC
CASSDLTGDGGETQYF
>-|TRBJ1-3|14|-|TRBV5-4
TGTGCCAGCAGCGTCCGGGACGTTGGAAACACCATATATTTT
CASSVRDVGNTIYF
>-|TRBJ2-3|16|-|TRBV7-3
TGTGCCAGCAGCCCGTACGTAGCCGGGAGCACAGATACGCAGTATTTT
CASSPYVAGSTDTQYF
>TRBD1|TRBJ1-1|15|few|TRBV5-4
TGTGCCAGCAGTTTGACAGGGGGCGCGGGGACTGAAGCTTTCTTT
CASSLTGGAGTEAFF
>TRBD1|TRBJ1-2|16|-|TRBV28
TGTGCCAGCAGTTGGGGACAGCACCTTTCAAACTATGGCTACACCTTC
CASSWGQHLSNYGYTF
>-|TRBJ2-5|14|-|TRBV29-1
TGCAGCGTTGACACCTCTCGGTCGGGAGAGACCCAGTACTTC
CSVDTSRSGETQYF
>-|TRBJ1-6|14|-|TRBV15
TGTGCCACCAGCACTTGGGGTGAGCATTCACCCCTCCACTTT
CATSTWGEHSPLHF
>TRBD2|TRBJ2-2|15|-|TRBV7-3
TGTGCCAGCAGCTTAAACGGGGGGACCCCCGGGGAGCTGTTTTTT
CASSLNGGTPGELFF
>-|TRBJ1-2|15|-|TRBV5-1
TGCGCCAGCAGCTTGTTTGTCCGGGACTTCCATGGCTACACCTTC
CASSLFVRDFHGYTF
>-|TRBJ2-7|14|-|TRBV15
TGTGCCACCAGCAGAGTTGGCAGGGTCTACGAGCAGTACTTC
CATSRVGRVYEQYF
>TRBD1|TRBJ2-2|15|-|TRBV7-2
TGTGCCAGCAGGGGGACAGGGTCGAACACCGGGGAGCTGTTTTTT
CASRGTGSNTGELFF
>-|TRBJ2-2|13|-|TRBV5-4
TGTGCCAGCAGCTTGGGTGGCACCGGGGAGCTGTTTTTT
CASSLGGTGELFF
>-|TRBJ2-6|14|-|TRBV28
TGTGCCAGCAGTACTATCTCTGGGGCCAACGTCCTGACTTTC
CASSTISGANVLTF
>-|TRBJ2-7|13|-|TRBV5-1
TGCGCCAGCAGCTTGCTTGGGGTTTACGAGCAGTACTTC
CASSLLGVYEQYF
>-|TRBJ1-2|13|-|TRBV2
TGTGCCAGCAGTGAGCGGCCAGTCTATGGCTACACCTTC
CASSERPVYGYTF
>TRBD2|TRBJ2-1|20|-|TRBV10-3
TGTGCCATCAGCGCAGGGAAAGGGACTAGCGAATGGGGCTCCTACAATGAGCAGTTCTTC
CAISAGKGTSEWGSYNEQFF
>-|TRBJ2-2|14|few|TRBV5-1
TGCGCCAGCAGAAAGGAGGGAAACACCGGGGAGCTGTTTTTT
CASRKEGNTGELFF
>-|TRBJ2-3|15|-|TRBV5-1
TGCGCCAGCAGCCCCCTACAGCCATACACAGATACGCAGTATTTT
CASSPLQPYTDTQYF
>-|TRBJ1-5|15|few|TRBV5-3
TGTGCCAGCTCGGCCGAGGCAGGAACCGATCAGCCCCAGCATTTT
CASSAEAGTDQPQHF
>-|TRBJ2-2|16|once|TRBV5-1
TGCGCCAGCAGCTTACCCAAAACCTCGAACACCGGGGAGCTGTTTTTT
CASSLPKTSNTGELFF
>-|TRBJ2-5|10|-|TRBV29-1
TGCAGCGTTCTCGTAGAGACCCAGTACTTC
CSVLVETQYF
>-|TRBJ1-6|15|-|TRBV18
TGTGCCAGCTCATCCAGCGACAGGTTATTTTCACCCCTCCACTTT
CASSSSDRLFSPLHF
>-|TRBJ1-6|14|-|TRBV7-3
TGCGCCAGCAGCCAAGCTGGGGGCGGTTCACCCCTCCACTTT
CASSQAGGGSPLHF
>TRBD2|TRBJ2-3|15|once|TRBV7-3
TGTGCCAGCAGCTTGACTAGCGGGCTCACAGATACGCAGTATTTT
CASSLTSGLTDTQYF
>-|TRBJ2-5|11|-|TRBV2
TGTGCCAGCAGTGAATGGGAGACCCAGTACTTC
CASSEWETQYF
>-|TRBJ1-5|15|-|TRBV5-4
TGTGCCAGCAGCTTGGGAGGGACCAGCAATCAGCCCCAGCATTTT
CASSLGGTSNQPQHF
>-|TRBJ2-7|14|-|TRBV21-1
TGTGCCAGCAGCAAAGCGTCGGTCAGGGAAGAGCAGTACTTC
CASSKASVREEQYF
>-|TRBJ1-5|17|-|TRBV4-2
TGTGCCAGCAGCCGCAACGGGGGGTCCTATAGCAATCAGCCCCAGCATTTT
CASSRNGGSYSNQPQHF
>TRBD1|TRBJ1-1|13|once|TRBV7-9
TGTGCCAGCAGCCGGGACAGGTACACTGAAGCTTTCTTT
CASSRDRYTEAFF
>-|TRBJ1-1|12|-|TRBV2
TGTGCCACCCGGGCCTCGGGCACTGAAGCTTTCTTT
CATRASGTEAFF
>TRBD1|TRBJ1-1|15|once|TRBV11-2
TGTGCCAGCAATACCAACAGGGGGCGAAGCACTGAAGCTTTCTTT
CASNTNRGRSTEAFF
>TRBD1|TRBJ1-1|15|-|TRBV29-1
TGCAGCGTTTACGGACAGGGAGGGGTGAACACTGAAGCTTTCTTT
CSVYGQGGVNTEAFF
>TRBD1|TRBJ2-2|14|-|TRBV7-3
TGTGCCAGCAGCCGAGGACAGGGGACCGGGGAGCTGTTTTTT
CASSRGQGTGELFF
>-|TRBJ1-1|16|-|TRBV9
TGTGCCAGCAGCGTAGATTGGGGGGTAAAAAACACTGAAGCTTTCTTT
CASSVDWGVKNTEAFF
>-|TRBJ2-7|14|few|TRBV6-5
TGTGCCAGCAGCACCGGGCTCGAAGGGGACGAGCAGTACTTC
CASSTGLEGDEQYF
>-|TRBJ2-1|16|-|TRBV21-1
TGTGCCAGCAGCAACGACCAGCAGGACCCTAGTAATGAGCAGTTCTTC
CASSNDQQDPSNEQFF
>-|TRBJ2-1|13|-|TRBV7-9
TGTGCCAGCAGCCCGGGGGTATACAATGAGCAGTTCTTC
CASSPGVYNEQFF
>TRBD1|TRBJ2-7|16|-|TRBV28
TGTGCCAGCAGTTTAAGGGACAGGGTTGCGCTATACGAGCAGTACTTC
CASSLRDRVALYEQYF
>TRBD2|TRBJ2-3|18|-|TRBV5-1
TGCGCCAGCAGCTTGGATCTAGCGGGGGGGCCGGTCCGAGATACGCAGTATTTT
CASSLDLAGGPVRDTQYF
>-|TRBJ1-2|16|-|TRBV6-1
TGTGCCAGCAGTGAAGCGCCTAGGCACAGCCCCTATGGCTACACCTTC
CASSEAPRHSPYGYTF
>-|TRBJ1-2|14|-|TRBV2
TGTGCCAGCAGCGCCCGGGTCAGGGATCATGGCTACACCTTC
CASSARVRDHGYTF
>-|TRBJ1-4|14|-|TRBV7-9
TGTGCCAGCAGCCTTTACGCAACTAATGAAAAACTGTTTTTT
CASSLYATNEKLFF
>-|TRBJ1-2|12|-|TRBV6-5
TGTGCCAGCAAGGCAGCCAACTATGGCTACACCTTC
CASKAANYGYTF
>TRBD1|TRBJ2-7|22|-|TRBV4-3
TGCGCCAGCAGCTACTATTGGGGAGGGGACAGGGGCGCTTCCCGCCATGGTGACGAGCAGTACTTC
CASSYYWGGDRGASRHGDEQYF
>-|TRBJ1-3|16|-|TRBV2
TGTGCCAGCAGTGAAGCGCTGGCCTCCTCTGGAAACACCATATATTTT
CASSEALASSGNTIYF
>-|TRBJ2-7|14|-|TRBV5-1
TGCGCCAGCAGCTTCGGGGGGCATCTCCACGAGCAGTACTTC
CASSFGGHLHEQYF
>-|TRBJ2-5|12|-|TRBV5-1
TGCGCCAGCAGCTTGCCGGAGGAGACCCAGTACTTC
CASSLPEETQYF
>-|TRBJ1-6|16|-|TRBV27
TGTGCCAGCAGTTTAGGTGGAGGGATGAATAATTCACCCCTCCACTTT
CASSLGGGMNNSPLHF
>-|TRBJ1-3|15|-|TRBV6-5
TGTGCCAGCAGTTTCGTACTTGGGGCTGGAAACACCATATATTTT
CASSFVLGAGNTIYF
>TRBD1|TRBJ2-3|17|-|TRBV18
TGTGCCAGCTCACCATTGACAGGGGTGAGGAGCACAGATACGCAGTATTTT
CASSPLTGVRSTDTQYF
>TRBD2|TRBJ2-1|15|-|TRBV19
TGTGCCAGTAGTATGCTAGCGGGGTACTACAATGAGCAGTTCTTC
CASSMLAGYYNEQFF